This T cell receptor beta chain was recovered during a study of T cell responses to AZD1222 COVID-19 vaccine. General observations from the study: Spike-specific TCR breadth and depth grew following two AZD1222 doses.

Some clones are missing from TCRdb's copy, which holds only in-frame ones; the method was immunoSEQ multiplex PCR. The sample holds about 140,000 clones, less than 95% seen once. Trimming took off 2 bases at V and 5 bases at J, with 9 bases between the two ends. Germline V lookup: CDR1 MGHDK, CDR2 SYGVNS. This CDR3 has 13 amino acids. Turning to this clone: The target antigen is unknown.

Pooling of second doses given at about 4 or about 12 weeks was done. The sequence derives from an adult who received the AZD1222 COVID-19 vaccine. The J gene is TRBJ1-2, the V gene TRBV25-1; D is ambiguous. The sequenced sample was peripheral blood, obtained 28 days after the second AZD1222 dose. This CDR3 is CASSERPAYGYTF. The DNA for the CDR3 is TGTGCCAGCAGTGAACGCCCAGCTTATGGCTACACCTTC.